Included here is one T cell receptor (beta chain) sequence, with context. Its antigen is unidentified. The junction does not match germline at one end; this may be a read error. Germline V gene data show CDR1 as SGHAT and CDR2 as FQNNGV. The CDR3 runs 15 residues. The record originates from a study of tumor-infiltrating lymphocytes in primary liver carcinoma. Study-wide results and caveats: Paired tumor-adjacent and tumor-blood samples overlapped less than tumor region pairs did.

The input was about 490 ng total RNA; TCR beta cDNA was made from it with a constant-region primer. Generation of the TCR beta libraries relied on three nested multiplex PCR rounds using slightly modified ARM-PCR. Researchers ran the first two PCR rounds for roughly 10 cycles each with TRBV1-TRBV30 forward primers and a C-beta reverse primer. In TCRdb, the multiplex PCR reads were re-called with MiXCR into one record per CDR3 protein. The sample consists of under 150,000 distinct CDR3 sequences, around 70% of them appearing once. Unsorted bulk tissue, about 20-32 mg of it, served as the source for co-extraction of RNA and DNA. Donors underwent surgery for histopathologically diagnosed primary liver carcinoma. The patients, who had chronic HBV infection, were treatment-naive (untreated).

This sequence joins TRBV11-2 and TRBJ2-7; D gene unclear. Input material: tumor-adjacent normal liver tissue. The source of this sequence is a woman aged 55-70 years with primary liver carcinoma and hepatitis B virus infection. The CDR3 region is CVSSLNPAPTTCRYF. CDR3 DNA: TGTGTCAGCAGCTTAAATCCCGCCCCGACCACTTGCCGGTACTTC.